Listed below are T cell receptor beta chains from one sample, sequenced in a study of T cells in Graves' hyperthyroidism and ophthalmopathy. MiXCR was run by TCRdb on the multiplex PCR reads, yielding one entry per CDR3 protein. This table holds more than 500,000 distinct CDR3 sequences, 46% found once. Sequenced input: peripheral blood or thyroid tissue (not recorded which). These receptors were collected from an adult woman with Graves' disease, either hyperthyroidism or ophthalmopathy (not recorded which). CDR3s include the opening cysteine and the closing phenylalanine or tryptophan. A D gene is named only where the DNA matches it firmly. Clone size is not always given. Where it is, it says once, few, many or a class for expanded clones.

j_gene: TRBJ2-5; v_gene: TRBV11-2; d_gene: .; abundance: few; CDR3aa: CASSRQGGLETQYF; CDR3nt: TGTGCCAGCAGCAGACAGGGAGGGCTCGAGACCCAGTACTTC
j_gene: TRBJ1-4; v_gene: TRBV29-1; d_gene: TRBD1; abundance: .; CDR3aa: CSSGGGQGGEKLFF; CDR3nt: TGCAGCTCCGGCGGGGGACAGGGAGGAGAAAAACTGTTTTTT
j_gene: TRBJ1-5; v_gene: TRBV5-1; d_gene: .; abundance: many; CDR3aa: CASSLGGTSNQPQHF; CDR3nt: TGCGCCAGCAGCTTGGGGGGGACTAGCAATCAGCCCCAGCATTTT
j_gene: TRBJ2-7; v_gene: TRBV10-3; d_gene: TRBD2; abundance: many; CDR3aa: CAIREGGEYEQYF; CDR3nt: TGTGCCATCCGCGAGGGAGGGGAATACGAGCAGTACTTC
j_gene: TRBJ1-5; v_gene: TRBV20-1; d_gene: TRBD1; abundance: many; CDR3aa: CSARTGVSNQPQHF; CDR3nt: TGCAGTGCTCGGACAGGGGTTAGCAATCAGCCCCAGCATTTT
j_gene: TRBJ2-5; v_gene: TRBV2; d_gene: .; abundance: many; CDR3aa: CASRGRGSQETQYF; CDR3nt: TGTGCCAGCAGGGGGCGGGGATCCCAAGAGACCCAGTACTTC
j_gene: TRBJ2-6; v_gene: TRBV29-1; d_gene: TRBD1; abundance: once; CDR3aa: CSVEDGAGGTGANVLTF; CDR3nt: TGCAGCGTTGAAGATGGAGCAGGGGGCACTGGGGCCAACGTCCTGACTTTC
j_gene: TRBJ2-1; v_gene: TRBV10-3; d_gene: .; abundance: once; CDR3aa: CAINDGYNEQFF; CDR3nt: TGTGCCATCAATGACGGTTACAATGAGCAGTTCTTC
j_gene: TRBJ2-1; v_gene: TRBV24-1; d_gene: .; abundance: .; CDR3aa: CATSEVGVGNEQFF; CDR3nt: TGTGCCACCAGTGAGGTCGGGGTTGGCAATGAGCAGTTCTTC
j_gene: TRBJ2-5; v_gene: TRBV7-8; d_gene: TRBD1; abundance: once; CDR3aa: CASRPGTGRETQYF; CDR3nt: TGTGCCAGCAGACCGGGGACAGGGAGAGAGACCCAGTACTTC
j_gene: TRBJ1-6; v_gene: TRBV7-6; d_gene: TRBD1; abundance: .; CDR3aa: CASSLEPGQGNSPLHF; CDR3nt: TGTGCCAGCAGCTTAGAACCGGGACAGGGAAATTCACCCCTCCACTTT
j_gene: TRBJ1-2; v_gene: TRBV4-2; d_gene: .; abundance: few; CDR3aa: CASFGGALGYTF; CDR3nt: TGTGCCAGCTTCGGTGGGGCGCTTGGCTACACCTTC